These 15 T cell receptor beta chains were all obtained from the same sample, sequenced in a study of beta chain features in type 1 diabetes. Study results and caveats: Among patients with Type 1 diabetes, TCRB CDR3s were moderately but significantly shorter in every one of the four CD4+ subsets.

No antigen has been assigned to these receptors. Sequencing targeted expressed TCRB transcripts, as all isolated RNA had been reverse transcribed. Some clones are missing from TCRdb's copy, which holds only in-frame ones; the method was immunoSEQ multiplex PCR. The sample includes hundreds of thousands of clones, 13% of them seen just once. The sample comprised naive CD4+ T cells from blood. The receptors shown here come from a man aged 18-30 years with type 1 diabetes.

In its sample, this clone was seen a few times. Different DNA sequences within this sample yield the same CDR3. V and J are TRBV18 and TRBJ2-5; a weak D match, TRBD1 (5 bases). V lost 3 bases and J 4 bases, leaving 6 bases between the germline ends. CDR3 length: 12 residues. Germline V gene lookup returns CDR1 KGHSH and CDR2 LQKENI. CDR3 protein: CASSPQGETQYF. The CDR3 nucleotides read TGTGCCAGCTCACCGCAGGGAGAGACCCAGTACTTC.

The chain uses TRBV6-5 and TRBJ1-2; D unclear. The V gene's germline CDR1 is MNHEY and CDR2 SVGAGI. The V end lost 0 bases, the J end lost 3 bases, and 14 bases lay between the germline ends. This CDR3 region has 16 residues. CDR3 sequence (DNA): TGTGCCAGCAGTTACTCGAAAGGAGGCCTCCACTATGGCTACACCTTC. Translation gives CASSYSKGGLHYGYTF.

This clone has just a few counts. The J gene is TRBJ1-6, the V gene TRBV4-1; unclear D gene. CDR1 is MGHRA and CDR2 is YSYEKL in the germline V gene. This CDR3 is built from 12 residues. Trimming shortened V by 3 bases and J by 17 bases, and 14 bases separated the two germline ends. This CDR3 is CASSQPPGSFHF. For the CDR3, the DNA is TGCGCCAGCAGCCAGCCCCCCGGGAGCTTCCACTTT.

This clone has only a few counts. The chain combines TRBV28 with TRBJ1-2; 9 nucleotides align to TRBD1. Germline CDR1 MDHEN, CDR2 SYDVKM. This CDR3 has 16 amino acids. Trimming cost V 3 bases and J 1 base; bases outside gene matches: 6. Here the CDR3 DNA reads TGTGCCAGCAGTTTGACACAGGGGGCCCTTAACTATGGCTACACCTTC. It yields the protein CASSLTQGALNYGYTF.

This sequence joins TRBV2 and TRBJ2-5; D remains unclear. Germline-derived CDR1 and CDR2 are SNHLY and FYNNEI. This CDR3 has 13 residues. With 5 bases removed from V and 0 bases from J, the gap between germline ends came to 7 bases. The CDR3 here is CASSKSYQETQYF. The CDR3 bases are TGTGCCAGCAGTAAATCGTACCAAGAGACCCAGTACTTC. The variable domain in full, completed from reference TRBV2 and TRBJ2-5, reads EPEVTQTPSHQVTQMGQEVILRCVPISNHLYFYWYRQILGQKVEFLVSFYNNEISEKSEIFDDQFSVERPDGSNFTLKIRSTKLEDSAMYFCASSKSYQETQYFGPGTRLLVL.

Only a few counts were recorded for this clone. A read error may produce the germline difference seen at one junction end. The J gene is TRBJ2-2, the V gene TRBV30; D is perhaps TRBD1 or TRBD2 (5 bases each). Germline-derived CDR1 and CDR2 are GTSNPN and SVGIG (reference sequence). The CDR3 runs 14 residues. CDR3 in DNA: TGTGCCTGGAGTGGAGGGGCGAAAACCGGGGAGCTGTTTTTT. Amino acids: CAWSGGAKTGELFF.

The chain joins TRBV29-1 to TRBJ2-1; D perhaps matches TRBD2 (7 bases). The germline V gene encodes CDR1 SQVTM and CDR2 ANQGSEA. The CDR3 consists of 11 residues. DNA for the CDR3: TGCGGAGGGGGGGCGGACAATGAGCAGTTCTTC. Protein product: CGGGADNEQFF.

This clone was counted between two and nine times. The J gene is TRBJ1-5, the V gene TRBV2; no clear D gene. The CDR3 runs to 14 residues. Germline lookup yields CDR1 SNHLY and CDR2 FYNNEI. Trimming stripped 3 bases from V and 2 bases from J, with 8 bases between. CDR3 protein: CASSEAWGNQPQHF. CDR3 sequence (DNA): TGTGCCAGCAGTGAGGCTTGGGGCAATCAGCCCCAGCATTTT. Variable domain in full (rest from reference TRBV2 and TRBJ1-5): EPEVTQTPSHQVTQMGQEVILRCVPISNHLYFYWYRQILGQKVEFLVSFYNNEISEKSEIFDDQFSVERPDGSNFTLKIRSTKLEDSAMYFCASSEAWGNQPQHFGDGTRLSIL.

The rearrangement links TRBV15 to TRBJ2-3; D is undetermined. The CDR3 is 15 residues long. Deletions cut 1 base from V and 0 bases from J, with 8 bases between. Germline values: CDR1 LNHNV, CDR2 YYDKDF (reference sequence). The DNA of the CDR3 is TGTGCCACCAGCAGAGCCCCGTCGAGCACAGATACGCAGTATTTT. The encoded protein is CATSRAPSSTDTQYF.

The rearrangement uses TRBV15 and TRBJ2-1, with no clear D. The CDR3 length is 13 residues. The V gene's germline CDR1 is LNHNV and CDR2 YYDKDF (reference sequence). The germline V and J ends were trimmed by 5 bases and 9 bases, with 14 bases remaining between them. DNA of the CDR3: TGTGCCACCAGCTCCAGAATTGTGGGTGAGCAGTTCTTC. Protein product: CATSSRIVGEQFF.

The chain carries TRBV6-1 and TRBJ1-2; the match to TRBD1 covers 9 bases. Germline values: CDR1 MNHNS, CDR2 SASEGT. The CDR3 is made up of 13 amino acids. The ends lost 7 bases at V and 8 bases at J; junction bases unmatched: 8. CDR3 coding DNA: TGTGCCAGCATGCCGGGACAGGGAGGAGGCTACACCTTC. This encodes CASMPGQGGGYTF.

This clone was detected a few times. The V call is TRBV9, the J call TRBJ1-2; 10 positions match TRBD1. Germline V gene lookup returns CDR1 SGDLS and CDR2 YYNGEE. This CDR3 is 16 amino acids long. With 0 bases clipped from V and 7 bases from J, the junction kept 9 bases outside the gene matches. The CDR3 is CASSVAPRTGGGGYTF. In nucleotides, the CDR3 is TGTGCCAGCAGCGTAGCCCCCCGGACAGGGGGAGGTGGCTACACCTTC.

This clone occurred a few times. The chain carries TRBV10-3 and TRBJ2-2, with 7 bases that match TRBD1. Trimming cost V 6 bases and J 0 bases; bases outside gene matches: 1. Germline V gene data show CDR1 as ENHRY and CDR2 as SYGVKD. The CDR3 loop spans 14 amino acids. The CDR3: CAIRRGPNTGELFF. The CDR3, as DNA: TGTGCCATCAGAAGGGGGCCGAACACCGGGGAGCTGTTTTTT.

A few counts support this clone. The chain uses TRBV7-9 and TRBJ1-1; maybe TRBD1 (5 bases). V lost 2 bases and J 11 bases, leaving 9 bases between the germline ends. CDR3 length: 11 residues. The germline CDR1 and CDR2 sequences are SEHNR and FQNEAQ (reference sequence). CDR3 sequence: CASSLFEGAFF. The CDR3, as DNA: TGTGCCAGCAGCTTATTCGAGGGGGCTTTCTTT.

This clone was counted a few times. The chain links TRBV19 to TRBJ2-1; tentatively, D is TRBD2 (6 bases). The CDR3 contains 14 residues. The germline V gene encodes CDR1 LNHDA and CDR2 SQIVND (reference sequence). Deletions cut 7 bases from V and 5 bases from J, with 15 bases between. CDR3 in amino acids: CASTVGTLNNEQFF. CDR3 in DNA: TGTGCCAGTACAGTAGGGACTTTAAACAATGAGCAGTTCTTC. Complete variable domain (other parts from reference TRBV19 and TRBJ2-1): DGGITQSPKYLFRKEGQNVTLSCEQNLNHDAMYWYRQDPGQGLRLIYYSQIVNDFQKGDIAEGYSVSREKKESFPLTVTSAQKNPTAFYLCASTVGTLNNEQFFGPGTRLTVL.